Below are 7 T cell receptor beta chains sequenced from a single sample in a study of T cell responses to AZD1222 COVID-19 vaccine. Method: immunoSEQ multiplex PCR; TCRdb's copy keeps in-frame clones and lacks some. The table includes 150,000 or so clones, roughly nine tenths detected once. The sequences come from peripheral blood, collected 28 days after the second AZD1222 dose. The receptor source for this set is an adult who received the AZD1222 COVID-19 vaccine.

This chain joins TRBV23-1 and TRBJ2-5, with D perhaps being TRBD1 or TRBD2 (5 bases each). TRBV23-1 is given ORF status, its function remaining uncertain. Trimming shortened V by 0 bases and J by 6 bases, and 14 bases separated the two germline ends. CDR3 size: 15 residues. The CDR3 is CASSQSWGRGQTQYF. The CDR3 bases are TGCGCCAGCAGTCAATCGTGGGGTAGGGGACAGACCCAGTACTTC.

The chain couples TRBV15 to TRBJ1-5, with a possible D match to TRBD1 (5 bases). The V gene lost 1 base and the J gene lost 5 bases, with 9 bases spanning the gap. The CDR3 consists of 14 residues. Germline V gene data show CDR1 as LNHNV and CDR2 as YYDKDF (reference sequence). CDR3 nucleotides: TGTGCCACCAGCAGAGCGCGCAGGGATCAGCCCCAGCATTTT. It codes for CATSRARRDQPQHF. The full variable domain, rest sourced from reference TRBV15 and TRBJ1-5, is DAMVIQNPRYQVTQFGKPVTLSCSQTLNHNVMYWYQQKSSQAPKLLFHYYDKDFNNEADTPDNFQSRRPNTSFCFLDIRSPGLGDTAMYLCATSRARRDQPQHFGDGTRLSIL.

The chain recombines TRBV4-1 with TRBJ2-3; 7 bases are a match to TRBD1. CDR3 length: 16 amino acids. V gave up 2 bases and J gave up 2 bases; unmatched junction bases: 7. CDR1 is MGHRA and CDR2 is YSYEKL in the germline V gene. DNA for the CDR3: TGCGCCAGCAGCCAATCGACAGGGTATTACACAGATACGCAGTATTTT. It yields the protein CASSQSTGYYTDTQYF.

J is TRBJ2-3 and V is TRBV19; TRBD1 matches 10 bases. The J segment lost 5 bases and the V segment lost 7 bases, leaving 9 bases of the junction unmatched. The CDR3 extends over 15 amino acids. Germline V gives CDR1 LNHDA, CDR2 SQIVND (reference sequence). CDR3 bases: TGTGCCAGTACCCCCAGGGGACAGGGGAAAGATACGCAGTATTTT. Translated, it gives CASTPRGQGKDTQYF.

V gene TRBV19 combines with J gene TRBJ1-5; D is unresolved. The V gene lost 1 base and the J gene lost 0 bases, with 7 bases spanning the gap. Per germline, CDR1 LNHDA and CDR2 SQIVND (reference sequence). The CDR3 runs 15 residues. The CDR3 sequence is CASSIGTFSNQPQHF. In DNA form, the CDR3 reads TGTGCCAGTAGTATAGGAACCTTTAGCAATCAGCCCCAGCATTTT. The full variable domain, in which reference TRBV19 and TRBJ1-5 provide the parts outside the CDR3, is DGGITQSPKYLFRKEGQNVTLSCEQNLNHDAMYWYRQDPGQGLRLIYYSQIVNDFQKGDIAEGYSVSREKKESFPLTVTSAQKNPTAFYLCASSIGTFSNQPQHFGDGTRLSIL.

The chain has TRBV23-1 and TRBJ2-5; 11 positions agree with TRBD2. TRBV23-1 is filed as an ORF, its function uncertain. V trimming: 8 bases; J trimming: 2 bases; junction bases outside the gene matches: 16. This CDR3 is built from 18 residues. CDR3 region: CASCILGYRTSGQETQYF. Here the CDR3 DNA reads TGCGCCAGCTGTATTTTGGGGTATCGGACTAGCGGGCAAGAGACCCAGTACTTC.

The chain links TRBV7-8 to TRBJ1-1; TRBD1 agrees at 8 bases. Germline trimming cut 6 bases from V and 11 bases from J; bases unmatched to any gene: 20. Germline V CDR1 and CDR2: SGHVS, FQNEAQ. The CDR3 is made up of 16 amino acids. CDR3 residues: CASRSDRAGVWGGAFF. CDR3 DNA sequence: TGTGCCAGCAGATCGGACAGGGCCGGTGTATGGGGTGGGGCTTTCTTT. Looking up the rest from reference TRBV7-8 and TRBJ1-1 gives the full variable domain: GAGVSQSPRYKVAKRGQDVALRCDPISGHVSLFWYQQALGQGPEFLTYFQNEAQLDKSGLPSDRFFAERPEGSVSTLKIQRTQQEDSAVYLCASRSDRAGVWGGAFFGQGTRLTVV.